Below, one T cell receptor beta chain is given with its context. Its antigen is as yet unknown. V dropped 4 bases and J dropped 4; count of bases not matched to a gene: 9. CDR1 SGHNT and CDR2 YYREEE come from the germline V gene (reference sequence). The CDR3 spans 15 residues. TCRdb's table, derived via immunoSEQ multiplex PCR, lists solely in-frame clones and lacks some. Of around 1.6 million clones listed, 95% to 99% are singletons. The sample originates from a study of shared clonotypes between healthy human individuals. Study-wide results and caveats: Despite large depth, rarefaction showed incomplete sorted-subset sequencing.

The CD4+ fraction was divided into a CD45RA+ naive subset and a CD45RA-negative memory subset. The sequence was obtained from a man aged 25 to 45 in good health. Sequences were obtained from naive CD4+ T cells sorted from blood. The subset is: CD45RA+ positively selected. V and J are TRBV5-4 and TRBJ2-7, with 9 bases identical to TRBD1. Here the CDR3 DNA reads TGTGCCAGCAGCACGAAACAGGGGGCGATTTACGAGCAGTACTTC. Its protein product is CASSTKQGAIYEQYF.